Following are 8 T cell receptor beta chains from one sample sequenced in a study of cytomegalovirus exposure and HLA in healthy donors. Primers: 60 Vbeta forward and 13 Jbeta reverse. Measured with immunoSEQ multiplex PCR; TCRdb has only the in-frame clones, and not every one. The sample gives around 170,000 clones, 84% of which show up once; about 0.39% is in the top ten. The sample comprised PBMCs. The source of these receptors is a boy aged 2 to 10 in good health and CMV-seronegative.

The chain links TRBV28 to TRBJ2-2; TRBD1 agrees at 7 bases. The CDR3 runs 16 residues. The germline gives CDR1 MDHEN, CDR2 SYDVKM. V lost 6 bases and J lost 2; bases outside the gene matches: 9. The CDR3 protein is CASRGMGQKNTGELFF. CDR3 sequence (DNA): TGTGCCAGCAGGGGAATGGGACAGAAAAACACCGGGGAGCTGTTTTTT.

The gene calls are TRBV18 and TRBJ2-2; TRBD2 is a possible D gene (5 bases). The V gene lost 0 bases and the J gene lost 7 bases, with 6 bases spanning the gap. The CDR3 is 13 residues long. Looked up from germline, CDR1 is KGHSH and CDR2 is LQKENI. The CDR3 protein is CASSPPAGGELFF. The CDR3 DNA sequence: TGTGCCAGCTCACCACCGGCGGGCGGGGAGCTGTTTTTT.

The rearrangement joins TRBV6-1 to TRBJ1-1; D ambiguous. Germline V gene data show CDR1 as MNHNS and CDR2 as SASEGT. The V and J ends lost 3 bases and 9 bases respectively, with 11 bases between them. The CDR3 has 12 amino acids. DNA for the CDR3: TGTGCCAGCAGTGATCGTGGCAGTCAAGCTTTCTTT. Translating gives CASSDRGSQAFF.

J is TRBJ2-2 and V is TRBV6-1, with a weak D call TRBD1 (6 bases). V was clipped by 6 bases and J by 2 bases, with 13 bases between them. The length of the CDR3 is 15 residues. Germline CDR1 MNHNS, CDR2 SASEGT. The DNA of the CDR3 is TGTGCCAGCAGAGGGTTACAGGGTAACACCGGGGAGCTGTTTTTT. It translates to CASRGLQGNTGELFF.

This clone showed up just once. This chain connects TRBV6-6 to TRBJ2-7; 7 bases fit TRBD1. The junction had 10 bases not matched to a gene; V was cut back by 2 bases and J by 6 bases. The CDR3 length is 15 residues. Per the germline V gene, CDR1 is MNHNY and CDR2 is SVGAGI (reference sequence). CDR3 sequence (DNA): TGTGCCAGCAGTTACATTTACAGGGGCTCTCTCGAGCAGTACTTC. Translating gives CASSYIYRGSLEQYF.

The rearrangement uses TRBV19 and TRBJ1-1; 10 positions match TRBD1. CDR1 is LNHDA and CDR2 is SQIVND in the germline V gene (reference sequence). The CDR3 length is 14 residues. The trim removed 6 bases at V and 7 bases at J, leaving 8 bases unmatched. The CDR3 sequence is CASSGGQGLVEAFF. The CDR3 DNA is TGTGCCAGTAGCGGGGGACAGGGGCTGGTTGAAGCTTTCTTT.

The rearrangement joins TRBV18 to TRBJ2-4; 10 bases agree with TRBD2. Looked up from germline, CDR1 is KGHSH and CDR2 is LQKENI. CDR3 length: 17 residues. Trimming removed 3 bases from V and 2 bases from J; junction bases left unmatched: 7. CDR3 bases: TGTGCCAGCTCACCGGAAGGGACTAGCGTATCCAAAAACATTCAGTACTTC. Translation gives CASSPEGTSVSKNIQYF. Full variable domain (outside the CDR3, taken from reference TRBV18 and TRBJ2-4): NAGVMQNPRHLVRRRGQEARLRCSPMKGHSHVYWYRQLPEEGLKFMVYLQKENIIDESGMPKERFSAEFPKEGPSILRIQQVVRGDSAAYFCASSPEGTSVSKNIQYFGAGTRLSVL.

The J gene is TRBJ2-2, the V gene TRBV5-1, with 8 nucleotides matching TRBD1. Trimming cost V 5 bases and J 0 bases; bases outside gene matches: 9. The CDR3 is made up of 17 amino acids. Germline V gene lookup returns CDR1 SGHRS and CDR2 YFSETQ. The CDR3 here is CASRGFGGQANTGELFF. The CDR3 coding sequence is TGCGCCAGCAGGGGTTTCGGGGGACAGGCGAACACCGGGGAGCTGTTTTTT.